Each of the 11 T cell receptor beta chains below was sequenced from the same sample in a study of CD8+CD57+ T cells in acquired aplastic anemia. Individuals selected for sequencing had exhibited CD8+CD57+ cell expansion on flow cytometry. Genomic DNA templated the TCR beta VDJ and CDR3 profiling. TCRdb re-analysed the reads in MiXCR, keeping a single row per CDR3 protein. Of some 170,000 distinct CDR3 sequences detected, roughly 48% appear once; the ten largest clones hold 0.85% to 1.3%. Sequencing was done on a sample of sorted CD4+, CD8+, or CD8+CD57+ T cells (not recorded which) from PBMCs. These receptors came from a human donor with aplastic anemia.

The chain employs TRBV2 and TRBJ1-2; D remains ambiguous. The CDR3 totals 15 residues. Trimming took 3 bases from V and 0 from J, leaving 11 bases between them. CDR1 is SNHLY, CDR2 FYNNEI, per germline. The CDR3 DNA sequence: TGTGCCAGCAGTGACGTAGGAGTGGCTAACTATGGCTACACCTTC. Translated: CASSDVGVANYGYTF.

This clonotype was detected ten times or more. CDR3 in amino acids: CASRGQAAGYTF. DNA for the CDR3: TGTGCCAGCAGAGGACAGGCGGCTGGCTACACCTTC. V and J are TRBV2 and TRBJ1-2; 7 positions match TRBD1. The CDR3 totals 12 residues. Per the germline V gene, CDR1 is SNHLY and CDR2 is FYNNEI. V was pared by 6 bases and J by 7 bases, with 5 bases of the junction left unmatched.

The chain combines TRBV4-1 with TRBJ1-2; the match to TRBD1 covers 7 bases. With V trimmed by 2 bases and J by 4 bases, 13 bases remained unmatched. The CDR3 sequence is 17 residues long. CDR1 and CDR2 from the germline V gene are MGHRA and YSYEKL. As DNA, the CDR3 is TGCGCCAGCAGCCAAAGAGACAGGGCCGCCGGGGGCTATGGCTACACCTTC. This encodes CASSQRDRAAGGYGYTF.

The CDR3 region has the DNA TGTGCCAGTACTTTAGGGGGCTACGGCACTGAAGCTTTCTTT. It is translated as CASTLGGYGTEAFF. The chain has TRBV19 and TRBJ1-1, with 7 bases identical to TRBD1. V shed 7 bases and J 4 bases; nucleotides not matched to a gene: 9. This CDR3 contains 14 residues. The germline gives CDR1 LNHDA, CDR2 SQIVND (reference sequence).

This chain links TRBV20-1 with TRBJ2-7; TRBD2 might be the D (6 bases). Trimming left V 4 bases short and J 5 bases short, with 12 bases between. Germline-derived CDR1 and CDR2 are DFQATT and SNEGSKA (reference sequence). The CDR3 sequence is 12 residues long. The CDR3 loop is CSATRERNEQYF. The CDR3 DNA reads TGCAGTGCTACACGGGAGAGAAACGAGCAGTACTTC.

In its sample, this clonotype was seen a few times. V gene TRBV10-3 combines with J gene TRBJ2-7; TRBD2 might be the D (5 bases). V was trimmed by 6 bases and J by 6 bases, leaving 15 bases between them. The germline V gene encodes CDR1 ENHRY and CDR2 SYGVKD. The CDR3 has 13 amino acids. The CDR3 sequence is CAISDSSSGEQYF. As DNA, the CDR3 is TGTGCCATCAGCGATTCCTCGAGCGGCGAGCAGTACTTC.

Many counts were recorded for this clonotype. V gene TRBV12-3 or TRBV12-4 combines with J gene TRBJ2-7, with 7 positions matching TRBD1. Trimming at V came to 6 bases and at J to 5 bases, leaving 13 bases not matched to a gene. The length of the CDR3 is 15 residues. The CDR3 nucleotides read TGTGCCAGCAGCAAAAGGGCCAGGGGGTCCGACGAGCAGTACTTC. Translation: CASSKRARGSDEQYF.

The chain joins TRBV10-1 to TRBJ2-1; D possibly corresponds to TRBD2 (5 bases). CDR1 is WNHNN, CDR2 SYGVQD, per germline (reference sequence). The CDR3 contains 12 residues. V was shortened by 4 bases and J by 7 bases, with 8 bases between the two germline ends. The CDR3 protein is CASSGWENEQFF. CDR3 DNA: TGCGCCAGCAGTGGATGGGAGAATGAGCAGTTCTTC.

The V gene is TRBV5-1, the J gene TRBJ2-5; TRBD1 matches 9 bases. Trimming cost V 4 bases and J 0 bases; bases outside gene matches: 7. CDR3 length equals 16 residues. Germline CDR1 SGHRS, CDR2 YFSETQ. CDR3: CASSRTTGGNQETQYF. The CDR3 nucleotides read TGCGCCAGCAGCCGGACGACAGGGGGGAACCAAGAGACCCAGTACTTC.

About this clonotype: One base away lies a much larger clone, so this may be a sequencing read error. The rearrangement links TRBV10-1 to TRBJ2-7, with D perhaps TRBD2 (6 bases). CDR3 size: 12 residues. Germline CDR1 reads WNHNN; CDR2 reads SYGVQD (reference sequence). The CDR3 sequence: CASSRGSCEQYF. CDR3 bases: TGTGCCAGCAGCCGGGGGTCCTGCGAGCAGTACTTC.

The chain combines TRBV7-9 with TRBJ2-2; D is possibly TRBD1 (6 bases). Germline V gene sequence: CDR1 SEHNR, CDR2 FQNEAQ (reference sequence). Deletions cut 5 bases from V and 8 bases from J, with 9 bases between. This CDR3 is built from 12 residues. Here the CDR3 reads CASSDGTGELFF. The DNA of the CDR3 is TGTGCCAGCAGCGACGGGACAGGGGAGCTGTTTTTT. The whole variable domain, remainder taken from reference TRBV7-9 and TRBJ2-2, is DTGVSQNPRHKITKRGQNVTFRCDPISEHNRLYWYRQTLGQGPEFLTYFQNEAQLEKSRLLSDRFSAERPKGSFSTLEIQRTEQGDSAMYLCASSDGTGELFFGEGSRLTVL.